This T cell receptor (beta chain) was sequenced in a study of shared clonotypes between healthy human individuals (dated by TCRdb to 2019 to 2021). Turning to the overall study: The cohort included three men and two women between 18 and 49 years of age. Leukapheresis yielded between about 0.85 and 9 billion PBMCs per donor. To estimate repertoire size and how much clonotype sharing occurs between individuals, the study deeply sequenced the blood TCR repertoires of several healthy adults. For each donor, CD4 naive and CD4 memory were each run on three plates, CD8 naive on two plates, and CD8 memory on one plate. Different laboratories and diverse techniques were used to prepare libraries and sequence TCR repertoires, to increase sequencing depth and limit assay-specific biases. What the study reported, not specific to this receptor: Even with the large sequencing depth, rarefaction of the sorted-subset datasets indicated that sequencing was incomplete. Sampling was restricted to blood, and TCR repertoires in tissue are likely to differ from TCR repertoires in blood. Pairwise subsampling indicated that sequencing depth was expected to affect the degree of clonotype sharing among donors. Larger estimated clonotype richness was generally found for naive subsets than for memory subsets. When four donors were compared, the shared fraction of clonotypes was 5% to 6.5% for naive CD4, 3.5% to 4% for naive CD8, 2% to 2.5% for memory CD4, and roughly 0.4% for memory CD8. The small number of donors limited the genetic and exposure-history diversity represented. Higher generation probabilities were observed for clonotypes shared by all four sorted-subset donors than for non-shared clonotypes.

TCR CDR3 regions were amplified from genomic DNA by multiplex PCR using the deep immunoSEQ assay. Extracted genomic DNA from each cell subset was distributed evenly across all wells of several immunoSEQ 96-well plates, and each plate was treated as a replicate. For sorted subsets, roughly 0.2 ug genomic DNA, equal to 30,000 to 35,000 T cell genomes, was loaded into each replicate PCR. Purified libraries were measured with a Qubit 3.0 fluorometer, size-checked on a Bioanalyzer 2100, and measured again with the KAPA Library Quantification kit. A separate single-read 150-cycle Illumina NextSeq 550 flow cell was used to sequence each immunoSEQ 96-well plate. The original pipeline was this. Because the immunoSEQ output included only junctional sequences and no quality scores, the filtering could not be the same as the filtering used for full-length reads. To assign V/J genes and CDR3, sequences were annotated against IMGT germline references using PyIR, a Python wrapper for IgBLAST v1.9. Reads were filtered out if the reads had weak V/J assignments (E-value above 1e-6), no CDR3, stop codons, out-of-frame junctions, or ambiguous translated residues. V3J clonotypes were defined as sequences sharing an identical inferred V gene, J gene, and CDR3 amino acid sequence. Percentage overlap between repertoires was calculated by dividing the number of shared unique clonotypes by the size of the smaller repertoire. RTK rarefaction, the Chao1 estimator, and Recon v2.1 estimates of unobserved clonotypes were used to assess repertoire richness. Generation probabilities were computed with OLGA for all TCRbeta clonotypes obtained by the gDNA method from several donors. Sourced from immuneACCESS, this table was stored by TCRdb with only in-frame sequences that have V and J called. A share of the clones is absent; for the studies checked, an unresolved V gene accounts for under half, and the remainder has no known explanation. The V and J calls and the clone size are those of that table, but D and trimming were determined from the DNA. The sample contains nearly 750,000 clones, roughly two thirds of them found a single time. The ten largest clones capture around 1.8% of the sample.

According to the germline V gene (reference sequence), CDR1 reads LNHDA and CDR2 reads SQIVND. There are 13 amino acids in the CDR3, from cysteine to phenylalanine inclusive. Just the 39-base CDR3 DNA is kept, in frame starting at base 1. V and J lose 5 bases and 6 bases, and a span of 13 bases separates them. Note on this clone: Its antigen target is currently unknown. No base-level quality is on record; no much larger clone is a single base apart.

The donors were healthy, HIV-negative adults with no recently reported acute infections or vaccinations. All donors were Caucasian adults living in Nashville, Tennessee, USA. CD4+ T cells were enriched by magnetic negative selection, after which naive cells were positively selected on CD45RA and the negative fraction was taken as the memory subset. Blood was obtained by leukapheresis, after which PBMCs were separated by Ficoll-Histopaque density gradient centrifugation and cryopreserved in liquid nitrogen vapor phase. Purity and quantity of every magnetically sorted T cell population were checked by analytical flow cytometry. From each sorted fraction, genomic DNA was isolated and quantified by UV absorbance on a Nanodrop 2000c.

The source is a woman aged 25 to 45 in good health. The V and J genes are TRBV19 and TRBJ2-5; possibly the D gene is TRBD2, per 5 matching bases. Material: memory CD4+ T cells sorted from blood. The cell subset or site tag for this specimen amounts to: CD45RA-negative fraction. CDR3 reads: CASSSGSWQTQYF. The base sequence is TGTGCCAGTAGTTCGGGGAGTTGGCAGACCCAGTACTTC.